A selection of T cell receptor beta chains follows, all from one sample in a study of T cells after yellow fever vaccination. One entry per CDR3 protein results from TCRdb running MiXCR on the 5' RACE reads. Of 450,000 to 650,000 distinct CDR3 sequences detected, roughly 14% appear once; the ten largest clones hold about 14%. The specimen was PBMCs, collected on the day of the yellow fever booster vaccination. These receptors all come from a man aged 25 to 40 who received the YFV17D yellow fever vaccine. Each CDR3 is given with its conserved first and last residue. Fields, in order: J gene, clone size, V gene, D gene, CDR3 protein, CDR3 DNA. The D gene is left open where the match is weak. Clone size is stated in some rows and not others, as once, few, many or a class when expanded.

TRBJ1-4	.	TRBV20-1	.	CSARGVGSTNEKLFF	TGCAGTGCTAGAGGAGTCGGGTCAACTAATGAAAAACTGTTTTTT
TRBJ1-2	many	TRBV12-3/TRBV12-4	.	CASSPPMGRNYGYTF	TGTGCCAGCAGTCCCCCGATGGGGCGAAACTATGGCTACACCTTC
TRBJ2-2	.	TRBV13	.	CASSARGVTGELFF	TGTGCCAGCAGCGCCAGGGGTGTCACCGGGGAGCTGTTTTTT
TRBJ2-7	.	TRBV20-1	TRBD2	CSAPKSSGRAEEQYF	TGCAGTGCTCCAAAAAGTAGCGGGAGGGCCGAAGAGCAGTACTTC
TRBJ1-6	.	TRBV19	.	CASSSRQRNSPLHF	TGTGCCAGTAGTTCCCGACAGAGGAATTCACCCCTCCACTTT
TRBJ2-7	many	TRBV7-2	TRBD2	CASRAPGLDHEQYF	TGTGCCAGCAGAGCCCCGGGACTAGATCACGAGCAGTACTTC
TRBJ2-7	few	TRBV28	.	CASSLLAGLQYF	TGTGCCAGCAGTTTATTGGCAGGGCTGCAGTACTTC
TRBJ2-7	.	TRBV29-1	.	CSVEDGAEQYF	TGCAGCGTTGAAGATGGGGCCGAGCAGTACTTC
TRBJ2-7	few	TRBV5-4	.	CASSSDLVYEQYF	TGTGCCAGCAGCTCGGACCTGGTCTACGAGCAGTACTTC
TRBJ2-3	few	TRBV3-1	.	CASSQVSHRAADTQYF	TGTGCCAGCAGCCAAGTGTCCCACAGGGCCGCAGATACGCAGTATTTT
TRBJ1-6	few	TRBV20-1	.	CSPLGDNSPLHF	TGCAGCCCTTTGGGTGATAATTCACCCCTCCACTTT
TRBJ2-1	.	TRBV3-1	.	CASSQPDSGTNEQFF	TGTGCCAGCAGCCAACCGGACTCGGGGACCAATGAGCAGTTCTTC
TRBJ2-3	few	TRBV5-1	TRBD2	CASSLALGRGTDTQYF	TGCGCCAGCAGCTTGGCGCTTGGGAGGGGCACAGATACGCAGTATTTT
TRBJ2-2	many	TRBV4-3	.	CASSPGLVWTGELFF	TGCGCCAGCAGCCCCGGCCTAGTTTGGACCGGGGAGCTGTTTTTT
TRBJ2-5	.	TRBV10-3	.	CAISSGVETQYF	TGTGCCATCAGTTCAGGGGTTGAGACCCAGTACTTC
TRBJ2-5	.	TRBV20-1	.	CSASRARGQETQYF	TGCAGTGCTAGCAGAGCGCGGGGCCAAGAGACCCAGTACTTC
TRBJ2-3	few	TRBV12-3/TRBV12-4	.	CASSLGAGVDTQYF	TGTGCCAGCAGTTTAGGAGCGGGCGTGGATACGCAGTATTTT
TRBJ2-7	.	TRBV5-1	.	CASGSSGSNYEQYF	TGCGCCAGCGGGTCCTCCGGGTCGAACTACGAGCAGTACTTC
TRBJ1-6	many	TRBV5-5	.	CASSRSGTDNSPLHF	TGTGCCAGCAGCCGATCCGGGACCGATAATTCACCCCTCCACTTT
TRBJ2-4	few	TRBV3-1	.	CASSLNLVGNIQYF	TGTGCCAGCAGCCTTAATTTGGTAGGGAACATTCAGTACTTC
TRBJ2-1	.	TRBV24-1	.	CATSDESFDYNEQFF	TGTGCCACCAGTGATGAATCCTTCGACTACAATGAGCAGTTCTTC
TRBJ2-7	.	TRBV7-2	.	CASSVVEAYYEQYF	TGTGCCAGCAGCGTCGTGGAGGCCTACTACGAGCAGTACTTC
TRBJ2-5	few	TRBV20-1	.	CSAPDRTQETQYF	TGCAGTGCCCCGGACAGAACGCAAGAGACCCAGTACTTC
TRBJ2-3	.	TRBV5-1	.	CASSRESPDTQYF	TGCGCCAGCAGCCGGGAGTCCCCAGATACGCAGTATTTT
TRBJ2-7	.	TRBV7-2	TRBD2	CASTKRGSGSSYEQYF	TGTGCCAGCACCAAAAGGGGTAGCGGGAGCTCCTACGAGCAGTACTTC
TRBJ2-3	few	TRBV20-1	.	CSARWNTDTQYF	TGCAGTGCTAGGTGGAACACAGATACGCAGTATTTT
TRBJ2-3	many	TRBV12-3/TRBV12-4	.	CASSLAAGRTDTQYF	TGTGCCAGCAGTTTAGCGGCGGGGCGCACAGATACGCAGTATTTT
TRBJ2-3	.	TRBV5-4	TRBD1	CASRPGVGQMQYF	TGTGCCAGCAGGCCTGGTGTGGGACAGATGCAGTATTTT
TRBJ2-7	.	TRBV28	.	CASSAFGSYEQYF	TGTGCCAGCAGCGCGTTCGGGTCCTACGAGCAGTACTTC
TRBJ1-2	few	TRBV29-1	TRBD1	CSVGTTGGRSGYTF	TGCAGCGTTGGAACGACAGGGGGACGGTCTGGCTACACCTTC
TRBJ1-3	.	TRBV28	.	CASRPWMGPSGNTIYF	TGTGCCAGCCGCCCATGGATGGGCCCCTCTGGAAACACCATATATTTT
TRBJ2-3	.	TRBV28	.	CASSLGASGTDTQYF	TGTGCCAGCAGCCTCGGGGCTAGCGGCACAGATACGCAGTATTTT
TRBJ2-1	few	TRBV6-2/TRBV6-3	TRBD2	CASSYSRLAGFYNEQFF	TGTGCCAGCAGTTACTCGAGACTAGCGGGGTTCTACAATGAGCAGTTCTTC
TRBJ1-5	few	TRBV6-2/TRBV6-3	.	CASRELSWTANQPQHF	TGTGCCAGCAGAGAACTGAGCTGGACAGCAAATCAGCCCCAGCATTTT
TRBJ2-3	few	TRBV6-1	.	CASSEGLGSDTQYF	TGTGCCAGCAGTGAAGGCTTGGGATCAGATACGCAGTATTTT
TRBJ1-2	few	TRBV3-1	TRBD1	CASSQITGEGYGYTF	TGTGCCAGCAGCCAAATTACAGGGGAGGGCTATGGCTACACCTTC
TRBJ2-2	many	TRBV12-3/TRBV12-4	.	CASSPARDTKAGELFF	TGTGCCAGCAGTCCCGCCCGGGACACGAAGGCCGGGGAGCTGTTTTTT
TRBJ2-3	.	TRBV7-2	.	CASSLGGEFGTQYF	TGTGCCAGCAGCTTAGGGGGCGAGTTCGGTACGCAGTATTTT
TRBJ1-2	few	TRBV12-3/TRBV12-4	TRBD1	CASSSTGASGYTF	TGTGCCAGCAGCTCCACAGGGGCATCCGGCTACACCTTC
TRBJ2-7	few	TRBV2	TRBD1	CASSEQGQGYEQYF	TGTGCCAGCAGTGAACAAGGACAGGGGTACGAGCAGTACTTC
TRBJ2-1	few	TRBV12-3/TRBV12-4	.	CASSLWANEQFF	TGTGCCAGCAGCCTGTGGGCCAATGAGCAGTTCTTC
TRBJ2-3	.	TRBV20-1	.	CSASRAGYRDTQYF	TGCAGTGCTAGTCGGGCGGGCTACCGAGATACGCAGTATTTT
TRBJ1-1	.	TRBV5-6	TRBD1	CASTIGTDGASGEAFF	TGTGCCAGCACTATAGGGACAGATGGGGCGTCTGGTGAAGCTTTCTTT
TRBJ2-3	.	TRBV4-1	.	CASSEDRGGSTDTQYF	TGCGCCAGCAGCGAAGACAGGGGAGGGAGCACAGATACGCAGTATTTT
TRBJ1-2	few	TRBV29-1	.	CSAHNPGTTYGYTF	TGCAGCGCTCATAACCCCGGGACAACCTATGGCTACACCTTC
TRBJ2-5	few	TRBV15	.	CATSQPGLGETQYF	TGTGCCACCAGTCAACCAGGGTTGGGAGAGACCCAGTACTTC